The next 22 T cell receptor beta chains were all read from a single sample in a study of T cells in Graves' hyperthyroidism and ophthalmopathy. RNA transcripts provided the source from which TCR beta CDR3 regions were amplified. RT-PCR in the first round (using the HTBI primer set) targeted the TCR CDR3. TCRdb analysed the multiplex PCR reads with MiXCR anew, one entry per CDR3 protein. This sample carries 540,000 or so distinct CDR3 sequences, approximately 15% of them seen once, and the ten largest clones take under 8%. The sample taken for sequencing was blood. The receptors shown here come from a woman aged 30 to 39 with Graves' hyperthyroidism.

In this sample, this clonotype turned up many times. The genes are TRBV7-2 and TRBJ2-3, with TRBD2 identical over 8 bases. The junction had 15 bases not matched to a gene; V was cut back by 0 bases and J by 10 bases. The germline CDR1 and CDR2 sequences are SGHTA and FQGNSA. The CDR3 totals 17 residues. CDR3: CASSLAPRGRNGYAQYF. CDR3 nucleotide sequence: TGTGCCAGCAGCTTAGCGCCTCGCGGGAGGAATGGATATGCGCAGTATTTT.

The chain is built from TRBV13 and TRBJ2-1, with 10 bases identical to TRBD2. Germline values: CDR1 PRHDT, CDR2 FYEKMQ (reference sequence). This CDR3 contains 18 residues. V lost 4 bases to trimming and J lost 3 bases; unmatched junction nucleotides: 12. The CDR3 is CASSSRVPSGRNYNEQFF. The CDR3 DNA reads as TGTGCCAGCAGCTCCAGGGTACCTAGCGGGAGAAACTACAATGAGCAGTTCTTC.

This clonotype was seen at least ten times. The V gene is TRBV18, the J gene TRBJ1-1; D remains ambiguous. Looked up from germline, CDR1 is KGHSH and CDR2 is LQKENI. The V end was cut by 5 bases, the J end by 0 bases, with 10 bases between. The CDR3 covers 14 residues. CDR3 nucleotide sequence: TGTGCCAGCTCATGGACGAGTTTGAACACTGAAGCTTTCTTT. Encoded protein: CASSWTSLNTEAFF.

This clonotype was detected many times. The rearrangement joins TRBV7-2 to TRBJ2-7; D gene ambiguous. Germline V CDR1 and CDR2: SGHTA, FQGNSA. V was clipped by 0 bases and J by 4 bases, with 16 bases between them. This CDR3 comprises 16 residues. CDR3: CASSLARSIAAYEQYF. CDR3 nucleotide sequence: TGTGCCAGCAGCTTAGCGAGGTCCATCGCGGCTTACGAGCAGTACTTC.

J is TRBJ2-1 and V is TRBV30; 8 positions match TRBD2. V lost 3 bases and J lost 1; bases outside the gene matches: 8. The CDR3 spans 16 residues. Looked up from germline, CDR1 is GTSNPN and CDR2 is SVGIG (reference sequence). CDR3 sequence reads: CAWRREPGGSYNEQFF. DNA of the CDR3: TGTGCCTGGAGGAGGGAGCCGGGAGGGTCCTACAATGAGCAGTTCTTC.

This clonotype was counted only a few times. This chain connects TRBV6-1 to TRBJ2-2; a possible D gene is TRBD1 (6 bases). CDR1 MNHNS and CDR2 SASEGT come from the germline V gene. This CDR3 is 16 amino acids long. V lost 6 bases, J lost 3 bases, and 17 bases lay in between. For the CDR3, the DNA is TGTGCCAGCAGCCTTCTCAGGGGTTCAGACACCGGGGAGCTGTTTTTT. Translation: CASSLLRGSDTGELFF.

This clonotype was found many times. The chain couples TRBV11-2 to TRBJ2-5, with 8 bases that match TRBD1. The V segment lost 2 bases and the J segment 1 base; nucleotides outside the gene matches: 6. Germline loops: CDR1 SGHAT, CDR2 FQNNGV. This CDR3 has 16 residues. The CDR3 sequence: CASSLTPGGVQETQYF. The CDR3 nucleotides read TGTGCCAGCAGCTTAACCCCAGGGGGCGTCCAAGAGACCCAGTACTTC.

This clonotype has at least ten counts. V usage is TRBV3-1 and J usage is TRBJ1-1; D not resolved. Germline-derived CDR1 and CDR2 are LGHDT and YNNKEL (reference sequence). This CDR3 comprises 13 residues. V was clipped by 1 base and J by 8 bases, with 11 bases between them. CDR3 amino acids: CASSQASGGEAFF. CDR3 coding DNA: TGTGCCAGCAGCCAAGCGTCTGGAGGGGAAGCTTTCTTT.

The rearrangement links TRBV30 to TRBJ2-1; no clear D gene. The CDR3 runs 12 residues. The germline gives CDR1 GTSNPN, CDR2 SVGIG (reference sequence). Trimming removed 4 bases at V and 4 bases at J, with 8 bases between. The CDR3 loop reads CAWTKLYNEQFF. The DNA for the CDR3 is TGTGCCTGGACCAAATTATACAATGAGCAGTTCTTC.

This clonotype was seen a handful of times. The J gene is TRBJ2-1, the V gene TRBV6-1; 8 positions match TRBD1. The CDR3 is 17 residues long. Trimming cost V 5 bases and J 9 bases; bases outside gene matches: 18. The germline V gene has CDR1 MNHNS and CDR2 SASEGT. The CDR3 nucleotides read TGTGCCAGCAGTTCCCGCCCCGCAGGGGGCAGATTCAGTGAGCAGTTCTTC. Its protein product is CASSSRPAGGRFSEQFF.

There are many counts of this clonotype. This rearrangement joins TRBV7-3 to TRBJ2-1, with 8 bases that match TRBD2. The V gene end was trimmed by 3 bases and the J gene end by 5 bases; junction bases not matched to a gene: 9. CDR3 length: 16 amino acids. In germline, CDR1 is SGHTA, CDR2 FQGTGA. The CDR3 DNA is TGTGCCAGCAGCTTTATAAGGACTAGCCGACACAATGAGCAGTTCTTC. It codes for CASSFIRTSRHNEQFF.

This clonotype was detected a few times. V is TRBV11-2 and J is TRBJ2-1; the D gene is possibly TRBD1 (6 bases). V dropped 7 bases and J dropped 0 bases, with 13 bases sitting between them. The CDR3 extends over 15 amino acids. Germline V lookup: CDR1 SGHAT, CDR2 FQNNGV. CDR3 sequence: CASTLDRSSYNEQFF. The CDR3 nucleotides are TGTGCCAGCACCCTCGACAGGAGCTCCTACAATGAGCAGTTCTTC.

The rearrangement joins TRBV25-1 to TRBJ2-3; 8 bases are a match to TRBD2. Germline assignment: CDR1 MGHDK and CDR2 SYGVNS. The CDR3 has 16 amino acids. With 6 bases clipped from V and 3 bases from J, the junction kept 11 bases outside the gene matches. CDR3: CASSATLAGLTDTQYF. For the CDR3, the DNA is TGTGCCAGCAGCGCAACCTTAGCGGGGTTAACAGATACGCAGTATTTT.

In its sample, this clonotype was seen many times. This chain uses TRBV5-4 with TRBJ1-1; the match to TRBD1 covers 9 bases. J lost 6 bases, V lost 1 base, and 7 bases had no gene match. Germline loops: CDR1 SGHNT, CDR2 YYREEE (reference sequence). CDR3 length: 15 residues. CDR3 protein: CASSLPRQGDSEAFF. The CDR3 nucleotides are TGTGCCAGCAGCTTGCCAAGACAGGGGGACTCTGAAGCTTTCTTT.

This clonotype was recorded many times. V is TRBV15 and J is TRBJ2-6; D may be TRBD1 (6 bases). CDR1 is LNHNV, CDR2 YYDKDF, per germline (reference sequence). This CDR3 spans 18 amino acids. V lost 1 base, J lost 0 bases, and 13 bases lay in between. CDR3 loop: CATSRVGLGASGANVLTF. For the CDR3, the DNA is TGTGCCACCAGCAGAGTTGGATTGGGGGCCTCTGGGGCCAACGTCCTGACTTTC.

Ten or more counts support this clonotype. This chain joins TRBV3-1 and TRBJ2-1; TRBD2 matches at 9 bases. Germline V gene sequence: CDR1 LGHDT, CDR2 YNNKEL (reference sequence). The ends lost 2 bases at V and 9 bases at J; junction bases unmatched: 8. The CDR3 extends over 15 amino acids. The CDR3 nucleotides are TGTGCCAGCAGCCAATCAATGGGACTAGCATTTGAGCAGTTCTTC. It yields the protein CASSQSMGLAFEQFF.

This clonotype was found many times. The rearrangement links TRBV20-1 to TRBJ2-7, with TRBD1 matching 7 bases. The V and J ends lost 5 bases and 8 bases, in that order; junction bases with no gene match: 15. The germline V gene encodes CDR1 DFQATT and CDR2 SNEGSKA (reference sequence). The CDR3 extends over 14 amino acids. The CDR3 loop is CSASADDRAGKQYF. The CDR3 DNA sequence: TGCAGTGCTTCCGCGGATGACAGGGCTGGGAAGCAGTACTTC.

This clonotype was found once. CDR3 protein: CASSPPLADPSNEQFF. CDR3 nucleotide sequence: TGTGCCAGCTCACCACCTTTAGCGGACCCCTCCAATGAGCAGTTCTTC. The chain recombines TRBV18 with TRBJ2-1; perhaps TRBD2 as D (6 bases). V was shortened by 0 bases and J by 6 bases, with 15 bases between the two germline ends. Germline CDR1 reads KGHSH; CDR2 reads LQKENI. The CDR3 consists of 16 residues.

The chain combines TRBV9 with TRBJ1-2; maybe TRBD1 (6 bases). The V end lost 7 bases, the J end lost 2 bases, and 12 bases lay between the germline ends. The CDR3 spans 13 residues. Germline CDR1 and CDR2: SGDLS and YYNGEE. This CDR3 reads CASGTSPNYGYTF. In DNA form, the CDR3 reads TGTGCCAGCGGGACATCACCGAACTATGGCTACACCTTC.

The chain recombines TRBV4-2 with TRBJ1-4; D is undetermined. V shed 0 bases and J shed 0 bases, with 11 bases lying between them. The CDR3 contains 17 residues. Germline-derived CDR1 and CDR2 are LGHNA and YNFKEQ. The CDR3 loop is CASSQDRGAATNEKLFF. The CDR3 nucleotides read TGTGCCAGCAGCCAAGATCGAGGAGCTGCAACTAATGAAAAACTGTTTTTT.

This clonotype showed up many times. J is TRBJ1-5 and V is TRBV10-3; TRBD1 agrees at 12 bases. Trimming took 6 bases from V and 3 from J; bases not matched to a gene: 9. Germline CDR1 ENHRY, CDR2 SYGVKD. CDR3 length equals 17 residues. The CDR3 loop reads CAISPGTGGLTNQPQHF. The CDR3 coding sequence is TGTGCCATCAGCCCCGGGACAGGGGGCCTTACCAATCAGCCCCAGCATTTT.

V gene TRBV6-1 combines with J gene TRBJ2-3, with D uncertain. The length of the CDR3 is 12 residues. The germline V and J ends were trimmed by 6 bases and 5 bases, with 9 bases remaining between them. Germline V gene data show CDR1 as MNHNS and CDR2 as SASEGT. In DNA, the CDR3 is TGTGCCAGCAGAAACAATATAGATACGCAGTATTTT. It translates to CASRNNIDTQYF.